This is a list of T cell receptor beta chains from one sample in a study of vaccination and CD4 T cells after COVID-19. These receptors have no identified antigens. From the PCR reads, TCRdb called clonotypes with MiXCR, one entry per CDR3 protein. The profile shows about 25,000 distinct CDR3 sequences, around half of them singletons. The sequenced material came from CD4+ T cells from blood, cultured in vitro. The receptors originated from a human donor who had recovered from COVID-19. Each CDR3 is given without its conserved first and last residue.

v_call: TRBV7-2; j_call: TRBJ1-4; cdr3_length: 13; cdr3_aa: ASSSQTGPNEKLF
v_call: TRBV29-1; j_call: TRBJ1-1; cdr3_length: 10; cdr3_aa: SVEGLIAEAF
v_call: TRBV2; j_call: TRBJ2-3; cdr3_length: 12; cdr3_aa: ARRQGAMPDTQY
v_call: TRBV7-2; j_call: TRBJ2-7; cdr3_length: 13; cdr3_aa: ASSLSRGRAYEQY
v_call: TRBV27; j_call: TRBJ2-2; cdr3_length: 15; cdr3_aa: ASSLEGRGTATGELF
v_call: TRBV7-3; j_call: TRBJ2-5; cdr3_length: 13; cdr3_aa: ASSLSGGAPETQY
v_call: TRBV11-3; j_call: TRBJ1-5; cdr3_length: 19; cdr3_aa: ASSPQDIPARSQTDHQPQH
v_call: TRBV27; j_call: TRBJ1-4; cdr3_length: 13; cdr3_aa: ASSSRSYSGGKLF
v_call: TRBV11-2; j_call: TRBJ2-1; cdr3_length: 14; cdr3_aa: ASSWAAEGPYNEQF
v_call: TRBV28; j_call: TRBJ1-2; cdr3_length: 12; cdr3_aa: ASSFRDRGYGYT
v_call: TRBV5-4; j_call: TRBJ1-5; cdr3_length: 14; cdr3_aa: ASNGNRDRGNQPQH
v_call: TRBV5-1; j_call: TRBJ1-1; cdr3_length: 12; cdr3_aa: ASRDGTGSLEAF
v_call: TRBV20-1; j_call: TRBJ2-1; cdr3_length: 11; cdr3_aa: SAKGYYYNEQF